This TCR beta chain appears in the sequencing data of a study of blood T cell repertoires in COVID-19. Per the original methods: Cell counts per sample came from amplifying reference gene primers. Generated by immunoSEQ multiplex PCR, the TCRdb table keeps only in-frame clones and is missing some. V and J calls and clone size come straight from that table; D and trimming were deduced from the DNA. This sample carries approximately 47,000 clones, roughly 82% of them seen once, and the ten largest clones take approximately 2.1%. The CDR3 is 15 residues long. V shed 5 bases and J 6 bases; nucleotides not matched to a gene: 10. Germline V gene sequence: CDR1 SGHNT, CDR2 YENEEA.

V usage is TRBV11-3 and J usage is TRBJ2-3; the match to TRBD2 covers 8 bases. This TCR was recovered from a woman aged 55-70 years with acute or convalescent COVID-19. Sequencing used peripheral blood. The CDR3 is CASSLMGTSVDTQYF. The CDR3 DNA sequence: TGTGCCAGCAGCCTCATGGGGACTAGTGTGGATACGCAGTATTTT.